A single sample gave rise to the 10 T cell receptor beta chains below, sequenced in a study of early T cells in non-severe SARS-CoV-2 infection. TCRdb re-derived calls from the 5' RACE reads in MiXCR, one entry per CDR3 protein. Of about 83,000 distinct CDR3 sequences in the sample, approximately 13% were seen once. The sample taken for sequencing was whole blood. The receptors stem from an adult who was a healthcare worker with PCR-confirmed SARS-CoV-2 infection or an uninfected control (not recorded which).

This clonotype was recorded at least ten times. The gene calls are TRBV18 and TRBJ2-5, with 7 nucleotides matching TRBD1. J gave up 1 base and V 3 bases, and 5 bases lay outside the gene matches. Germline values: CDR1 KGHSH, CDR2 LQKENI. The CDR3 sequence is 15 residues long. CDR3 residues: CASSPSRTGQETQYF. CDR3 nucleotide sequence: TGTGCCAGCTCACCCTCACGGACAGGCCAAGAGACCCAGTACTTC.

The J gene is TRBJ1-5, the V gene TRBV6-2 or TRBV6-3, with 10 bases fitting TRBD1. Germline-derived CDR1 and CDR2 are MNHEY and SVGEGT. The length of the CDR3 is 15 residues. The V gene end was trimmed by 6 bases and the J gene end by 2 bases; junction bases not matched to a gene: 4. The CDR3 bases are TGTGCCAGCAGCAGGGACAGGGGAGGCAATCAGCCCCAGCATTTT. Its protein is CASSRDRGGNQPQHF.

In the case of this clonotype: At one boundary the junction diverges from the germline segment, which might be a read error. The chain combines TRBV10-1 with TRBJ1-4; possible D gene TRBD1, 5 bases. Looked up from germline, CDR1 is WNHNN and CDR2 is SYGVQD (reference sequence). The CDR3 is 16 amino acids. This chain's CDR3 is CASSEFTGATNGKLFF. CDR3 sequence (DNA): TGCGCCAGCAGTGAGTTCACAGGAGCAACTAATGGAAAACTGTTTTTT.

The chain recombines TRBV11-2 with TRBJ2-7; maybe TRBD2 (6 bases). Germline-derived CDR1 and CDR2 are SGHAT and FQNNGV. V gave up 3 bases and J gave up 6 bases, with 12 bases separating them. This CDR3 is built from 13 residues. As DNA, the CDR3 is TGTGCCAGCAGCTTCGGCCCGGAGGGCGAGCAGTACTTC. Amino acid sequence: CASSFGPEGEQYF.

The V and J genes are TRBV7-9 and TRBJ1-4; a possible D gene is TRBD1 (6 bases). V lost 5 bases to trimming and J lost 4 bases, with 17 bases between them. Germline CDR1 reads SEHNR; CDR2 reads FQNEAQ (reference sequence). The CDR3 consists of 16 residues. CDR3: CASSHTRRGYNEKLFF. CDR3 DNA sequence: TGTGCCAGCAGCCATACCCGAAGGGGGTATAATGAAAAACTGTTTTTT.

The chain has TRBV7-2 and TRBJ1-2, with 8 positions matching TRBD1. The CDR3 covers 15 residues. Trimming at V came to 3 bases and at J to 4 bases, leaving 7 bases not matched to a gene. The germline gives CDR1 SGHTA, CDR2 FQGNSA. The CDR3 sequence: CASSLEVGTGYGYTF. The CDR3 region has the DNA TGTGCCAGCAGCTTGGAAGTGGGGACAGGCTATGGCTACACCTTC.

The chain is built from TRBV5-3 and TRBJ2-3, with 12 nucleotides matching TRBD2. TRBV5-3 is recorded as an ORF, its role being uncertain. The CDR3 runs to 17 residues. V lost 2 bases and J lost 3; bases outside the gene matches: 7. The CDR3 bases are TGTGCCAGAAGCTTCTTACAGGGGACTAGCGGGACAGATACGCAGTATTTT. Amino acids: CARSFLQGTSGTDTQYF.

This clonotype was counted at least ten times. The chain joins TRBV7-2 to TRBJ2-6; D is possibly TRBD1 (6 bases). Germline V gene data show CDR1 as SGHTA and CDR2 as FQGNSA. V lost 4 bases to trimming and J lost 2 bases, with 12 bases between them. There are 16 residues in the CDR3. CDR3 residues: CASSSQGRAGANVLTF. The CDR3 DNA reads TGTGCCAGCAGCTCTCAGGGGCGGGCTGGGGCCAACGTCCTGACTTTC.

The V and J genes are TRBV12-3 or TRBV12-4 and TRBJ1-2; maybe TRBD1 (5 bases). V shed 0 bases and J shed 2 bases, with 10 bases lying between them. The CDR3 consists of 15 residues. The CDR3 DNA reads as TGTGCCAGCAGTTTAGCGTCGGGGACCAACTATGGCTACACCTTC. It encodes CASSLASGTNYGYTF.

The rearrangement joins TRBV19 to TRBJ2-7; 7 nucleotides agree with TRBD2. With V trimmed by 5 bases and J by 1 base, 5 bases remained unmatched. The CDR3 totals 14 residues. In germline, CDR1 is LNHDA, CDR2 SQIVND (reference sequence). The CDR3 DNA is TGTGCCAGTAGTTCCACTAGCGTTTCCTACGAGCAGTACTTC. Its protein product is CASSSTSVSYEQYF.